This TCR beta chain came from a study of radiation and T cells in renal cell carcinoma. The CDR3 is 14 amino acids. Germline lookup yields CDR1 MNHNS and CDR2 SASEGT. V gave up 1 base and J gave up 4 bases, with 8 bases separating them. This clone was picked up a small number of times. Here immunoSEQ multiplex PCR was the method, and the copy in TCRdb shows in-frame clones only, minus some. Found here are some 14,000 clones, 64% of them singletons; the top ten hold 25% to 30%. Treatment meaning: 15 Gy SBRT to primary tumor, nephrectomy 4 weeks later. The sequencing here drew on tumor tissue, taken from a patient whose treatment included radiotherapy and nephrectomy. The receptor's source is a woman in her sixties or seventies with renal cell carcinoma. The J gene is TRBJ1-5, the V gene TRBV6-1; D uncertain. CDR3 protein: CASSEGTENQPQHF. CDR3 coding DNA: TGTGCCAGCAGTGAAGGGACGGAGAATCAGCCCCAGCATTTT.